These 14 T cell receptor beta chains share one sample of origin, sequenced in a study of blood T cell repertoires in COVID-19. The protocol was immunoSEQ multiplex PCR, while the TCRdb copy is restricted to in-frame clones and leaves out a portion. The sample consists of 80,000 to 130,000 clones, approximately 93% of them appearing once. Material: peripheral blood. The source of these receptors is a man aged 55 to 70 with acute or convalescent COVID-19.

DNA of the CDR3: TGTGCCAGCAGCGGGGGGGATTACGGAAACACCATATATTTT. Its translation is CASSGGDYGNTIYF. The chain links TRBV11-3 to TRBJ1-3; D perhaps matches TRBD1 (5 bases). Trimming removed 5 bases from V and 4 bases from J, with 12 bases in between. CDR3 length: 14 residues. CDR1 is SGHNT and CDR2 is YENEEA in the germline V gene.

This chain links TRBV19 with TRBJ1-1; weak D call: TRBD1 (6 bases). V was cut by 4 bases and J by 1 base, with 10 bases left in between. The CDR3 length is 14 residues. The germline CDR1 and CDR2 sequences are LNHDA and SQIVND (reference sequence). This CDR3 is CASSTTGGNTEAFF. The CDR3 DNA sequence: TGTGCCAGTAGTACGACAGGAGGGAACACTGAAGCTTTCTTT. The full variable domain, with the rest looked up from reference TRBV19 and TRBJ1-1, is DGGITQSPKYLFRKEGQNVTLSCEQNLNHDAMYWYRQDPGQGLRLIYYSQIVNDFQKGDIAEGYSVSREKKESFPLTVTSAQKNPTAFYLCASSTTGGNTEAFFGQGTRLTVV.

The chain employs TRBV5-5 and TRBJ2-5; 8 positions agree with TRBD2. The germline V gene encodes CDR1 SGHKS and CDR2 YYEKEE (reference sequence). CDR3 length: 15 amino acids. With V trimmed by 4 bases and J by 5 bases, 10 bases remained unmatched. CDR3 in DNA: TGTGCCAGCAGCCGAGAACTAGCGGCCCGGGAGACCCAGTACTTC. Translation: CASSRELAARETQYF.

This rearrangement joins TRBV10-3 to TRBJ1-2, with a possible D match to TRBD1 (5 bases). The germline CDR1 and CDR2 sequences are ENHRY and SYGVKD. The CDR3 runs to 14 residues. With 6 bases removed from V and 8 bases from J, the gap between germline ends came to 19 bases. In DNA form, the CDR3 reads TGTGCCATCAGCTCCCCGGGGGGGAGTGGAGGCTACACCTTC. It yields the protein CAISSPGGSGGYTF.

This clone appeared once. V and J are TRBV5-1 and TRBJ2-3, with D possibly matching TRBD2 (5 bases). There are 17 residues in the CDR3. Germline V gene lookup returns CDR1 SGHRS and CDR2 YFSETQ. Deletions cut 0 bases from V and 4 bases from J, with 18 bases between. CDR3 DNA: TGCGCCAGCAGCTTGGGTTTAAGGGCTAGCTTATCAGATACGCAGTATTTT. This translates into CASSLGLRASLSDTQYF.

The chain combines TRBV15 with TRBJ2-7, with TRBD2 matching 7 bases. Germline assignment: CDR1 LNHNV and CDR2 YYDKDF (reference sequence). CDR3 length: 15 residues. J gave up 4 bases and V 0 bases, and 6 bases lay outside the gene matches. The CDR3 nucleotides read TGTGCCACCAGCAGAGATCTTGGGGGGGTTTACGAGCAGTACGTC. Translation: CATSRDLGGVYEQYV.

The chain joins TRBV6-5 to TRBJ1-5, with D unresolved. CDR1 and CDR2 from the germline V gene are MNHEY and SVGAGI. The CDR3 length is 15 residues. Trimming took 0 bases from V and 1 from J, leaving 7 bases between them. The CDR3 region has the DNA TGTGCCAGCAGTTACTCTTTCGGGAGCAATCAGCCCCAGCATTTT. This sequence encodes CASSYSFGSNQPQHF.

The chain has TRBV19 and TRBJ2-5; 7 nucleotides align to TRBD1. The CDR3 sequence is 15 residues long. The ends lost 1 base at V and 3 bases at J; junction bases unmatched: 5. From germline, CDR1 is LNHDA and CDR2 SQIVND (reference sequence). CDR3 protein: CASSIGRDREETQYF. The CDR3 nucleotides are TGTGCCAGTAGTATAGGCCGGGACAGAGAAGAGACCCAGTACTTC.

This clone was observed a few times. This chain links TRBV9 with TRBJ1-1, with TRBD1 matching over 8 bases. The CDR3 contains 14 residues. Trimming removed 4 bases from V and 1 base from J; junction bases left unmatched: 3. Germline CDR1 is SGDLS and CDR2 is YYNGEE. As DNA, the CDR3 is TGTGCCAGCAGCTTCACAGGGGGGAACACTGAAGCTTTCTTT. Its translation is CASSFTGGNTEAFF. The full variable domain, completed using reference TRBV9 and TRBJ1-1, is DSGVTQTPKHLITATGQRVTLRCSPRSGDLSVYWYQQSLDQGLQFLIQYYNGEERAKGNILERFSAQQFPDLHSELNLSSLELGDSALYFCASSFTGGNTEAFFGQGTRLTVV.

In the case of this clone: This sample also contains other DNA sequences that code for the same CDR3. The rearrangement links TRBV5-1 to TRBJ1-1, with 7 nucleotides matching TRBD1. This CDR3 has 14 amino acids. Trimming removed 4 bases from V and 1 base from J; junction bases left unmatched: 4. Per germline, CDR1 SGHRS and CDR2 YFSETQ. The CDR3: CASSRGQSNTEAFF. Here the CDR3 DNA reads TGCGCCAGCAGCCGGGGACAGTCGAACACTGAAGCTTTCTTT.

The V and J genes are TRBV5-4 and TRBJ2-1, with D perhaps matching TRBD2 (5 bases). There are 13 residues in the CDR3. V dropped 0 bases and J dropped 7 bases, with 8 bases sitting between them. Looked up from germline, CDR1 is SGHNT and CDR2 is YYREEE (reference sequence). The DNA for the CDR3 is TGTGCCAGCAGCTTGGCAGGACTTAATGAGCAGTTCTTC. It codes for CASSLAGLNEQFF.

The DNA for the CDR3 is TGTGCCAGCAGCCTCACGAGCAGGGTCGGAGAGACCCAGTACTTC. It translates to CASSLTSRVGETQYF. This chain links TRBV9 with TRBJ2-5; perhaps TRBD1 as D (5 bases). Germline lookup yields CDR1 SGDLS and CDR2 YYNGEE. Trimming stripped 4 bases from V and 4 bases from J, with 17 bases between. This CDR3 region has 15 residues.

V is TRBV24-1 and J is TRBJ2-1; TRBD1 matches 7 bases. From germline, CDR1 is KGHDR and CDR2 SFDVKD. V dropped 5 bases and J dropped 0; count of bases not matched to a gene: 3. This CDR3 has 15 amino acids. The CDR3, as DNA: TGTGCCACCAGTGGGGGGACAGTCTCCTACAATGAGCAGTTCTTC. Translating it yields CATSGGTVSYNEQFF.

The chain carries TRBV11-3 and TRBJ2-2; D remains unclear. The V end lost 6 bases, the J end lost 5 bases, and 4 bases lay between the germline ends. Germline CDR1 SGHNT, CDR2 YENEEA. The CDR3 is 11 residues long. The CDR3 is CASSSTGELFF. DNA for the CDR3: TGTGCCAGCAGTTCAACCGGGGAGCTGTTTTTT.